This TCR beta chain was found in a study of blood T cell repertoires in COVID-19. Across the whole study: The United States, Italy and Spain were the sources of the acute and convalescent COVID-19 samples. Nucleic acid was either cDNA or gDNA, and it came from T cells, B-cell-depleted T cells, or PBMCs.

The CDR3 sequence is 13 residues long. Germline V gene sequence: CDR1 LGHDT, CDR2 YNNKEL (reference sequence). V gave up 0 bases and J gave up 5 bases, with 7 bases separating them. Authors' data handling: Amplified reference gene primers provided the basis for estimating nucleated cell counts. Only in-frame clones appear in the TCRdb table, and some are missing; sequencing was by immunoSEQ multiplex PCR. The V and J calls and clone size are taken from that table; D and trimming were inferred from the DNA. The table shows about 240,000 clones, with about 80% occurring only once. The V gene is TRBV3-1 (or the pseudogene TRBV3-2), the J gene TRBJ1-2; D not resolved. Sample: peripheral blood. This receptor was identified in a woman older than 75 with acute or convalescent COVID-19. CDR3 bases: TGTGCCAGCAGCCAAGAAACAGCTTATGGCTACACCTTC. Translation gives CASSQETAYGYTF.